What follows are 26 T cell receptor beta chains derived from one specimen sequenced in a study of post-analysis software for immune sequencing data. Unique-molecular-identifier-tagged TCR beta cDNA libraries were used. TCRdb re-analysed the PCR reads in MiXCR, keeping a single row per CDR3 protein. Of some 890,000 distinct CDR3 sequences listed, about 50% are singletons. No antigens are known for them. Points from the study as a whole: Higher frequency in patients than in controls was seen for roughly 5 TRBV segments, with TRBV5-6, TRBV5-1 and TRBV20-1 among them.

The sequencing input was blood. The receptors here all came from a girl between 10 and 17 years old with multiple sclerosis.

The rearrangement links TRBV5-1 to TRBJ2-1; 9 bases fit TRBD1. This CDR3 has 15 residues. V lost 6 bases, J lost 3 bases, and 7 bases stayed unmatched. The germline CDR1 and CDR2 sequences are SGHRS and YFSETQ. This CDR3 is CASTSQGASYNEQFF. CDR3 coding DNA: TGCGCCAGCACCTCACAGGGGGCAAGCTACAATGAGCAGTTCTTC. The whole variable domain, remainder taken from reference TRBV5-1 and TRBJ2-1, is KAGVTQTPRYLIKTRGQQVTLSCSPISGHRSVSWYQQTPGQGLQFLFEYFSETQRNKGNFPGRFSGRQFSNSRSEMNVSTLELGDSALYLCASTSQGASYNEQFFGPGTRLTVL.

The sample holds a few counts of this clonotype. The CDR3 DNA is TGTGCCATCACCGGAGGCGGGGCTCACCTTACGCAGTATTTT. Its translation: CAITGGGAHLTQYF. The rearrangement links TRBV6-1 to TRBJ2-3; TRBD2 is a possible D gene (6 bases). With 10 bases removed from V and 8 bases from J, the gap between germline ends came to 22 bases. CDR1 and CDR2 (germline): MNHNS, SASEGT. CDR3 length: 14 amino acids.

The chain joins TRBV15 to TRBJ1-2, with TRBD1 matching 7 bases. Germline V gives CDR1 LNHNV, CDR2 YYDKDF (reference sequence). Trimming cost V 7 bases and J 8 bases; bases outside gene matches: 10. CDR3 length: 13 residues. The CDR3 here is CATTRRGGAGYTF. The CDR3 nucleotides read TGTGCCACCACAAGGAGAGGGGGCGCCGGCTACACCTTC.

V gene TRBV4-2 combines with J gene TRBJ1-2; 7 bases match TRBD1. This CDR3 is built from 15 residues. Germline-derived CDR1 and CDR2 are LGHNA and YNFKEQ. V shed 1 base and J 5 bases; nucleotides not matched to a gene: 7. The CDR3: CASSQGTGSGYGYTF. In DNA, the CDR3 is TGTGCCAGCAGCCAAGGGACAGGCTCAGGGTATGGCTACACCTTC.

The chain carries TRBV5-1 and TRBJ1-1; D unresolved. Germline V gene data show CDR1 as SGHRS and CDR2 as YFSETQ. Trimming took 9 bases from V and 0 from J, leaving 15 bases between them. This CDR3 has 14 amino acids. Written as DNA, the CDR3 is TGCGCCACCACCCTCGGCACCTTGAACACTGAAGCTTTCTTT. This encodes CATTLGTLNTEAFF.

This chain joins TRBV15 and TRBJ2-5; D not resolved. The CDR3 totals 13 residues. Germline V CDR1 and CDR2: LNHNV, YYDKDF (reference sequence). V shed 5 bases and J shed 0 bases, with 7 bases lying between them. CDR3 sequence: CATSPSHQETQYF. In DNA form, the CDR3 reads TGTGCCACCAGCCCCTCCCACCAAGAGACCCAGTACTTC.

The chain combines TRBV7-9 with TRBJ2-5; D might be TRBD1 or TRBD2, each matching 6 bases. Germline assignment: CDR1 SEHNR and CDR2 FQNEAQ (reference sequence). The CDR3 length is 16 residues. V lost 4 bases, J lost 1 base, and 16 bases lay in between. The DNA for the CDR3 is TGTGCCAGCAGCTCCCGAGGGGGGACCGCCCAAGAGACCCAGTACTTC. Protein sequence: CASSSRGGTAQETQYF.

This clonotype was recorded only once. CDR3 DNA: TGTGCCAGCACCCTGCAGGGTCCCGGGGAGCTGTTTTTT. Residues: CASTLQGPGELFF. The chain uses TRBV7-2 and TRBJ2-2, with a possible D match to TRBD1 (5 bases). Germline V gene lookup returns CDR1 SGHTA and CDR2 FQGNSA. V lost 7 bases, J lost 6 bases, and 12 bases lay in between. The CDR3 has 13 residues.

This clonotype was seen more than once but under ten times. The chain uses TRBV7-9 and TRBJ1-1; D gene uncertain. CDR1 SEHNR and CDR2 FQNEAQ come from the germline V gene (reference sequence). The V end lost 3 bases, the J end lost 10 bases, and 21 bases lay between the germline ends. CDR3 length equals 15 residues. DNA of the CDR3: TGTGCCAGCAGCTTTAACGATCTAAAAGGAGGGAGAGCTTTCTTT. Translating it yields CASSFNDLKGGRAFF.

The chain carries TRBV2 and TRBJ2-1; unclear D gene. The CDR3 has 15 residues. The germline CDR1 and CDR2 sequences are SNHLY and FYNNEI. Trimming shortened V by 6 bases and J by 0 bases, and 12 bases separated the two germline ends. The CDR3 spells CASREESSSYNEQFF. In nucleotides, the CDR3 is TGTGCCAGCAGAGAGGAGTCCAGCTCCTACAATGAGCAGTTCTTC. The full variable domain, completed using reference TRBV2 and TRBJ2-1, is EPEVTQTPSHQVTQMGQEVILRCVPISNHLYFYWYRQILGQKVEFLVSFYNNEISEKSEIFDDQFSVERPDGSNFTLKIRSTKLEDSAMYFCASREESSSYNEQFFGPGTRLTVL.

This chain uses TRBV27 with TRBJ2-7, with D perhaps TRBD1 or TRBD2 (6 bases each). Germline V gene lookup returns CDR1 MNHEY and CDR2 SMNVEV (reference sequence). The CDR3 covers 15 residues. The V gene lost 4 bases and the J gene lost 6 bases, with 19 bases spanning the gap. The CDR3: CASSSSGAGEVEQYF. The CDR3 DNA reads TGTGCCAGCAGTTCTTCCGGGGCAGGGGAGGTCGAGCAGTACTTC.

The J gene is TRBJ1-4, the V gene TRBV5-1, with D tentatively TRBD1 (6 bases). The CDR3 covers 13 residues. V was trimmed by 4 bases and J by 6 bases, leaving 10 bases between them. Germline-derived CDR1 and CDR2 are SGHRS and YFSETQ. CDR3 DNA sequence: TGCGCCAGCAGCCAGGGGACGGATGAAAAACTGTTTTTT. Its translation: CASSQGTDEKLFF.

The rearrangement links TRBV28 to TRBJ2-5; no firm D call. Germline CDR1 MDHEN, CDR2 SYDVKM. The CDR3 contains 12 residues. Trimming left V 4 bases short and J 1 base short, with 4 bases between. CDR3 DNA: TGTGCCAGCAGTTCAGCCCAAGAGACCCAGTACTTC. It codes for CASSSAQETQYF.

The rearrangement links TRBV3-1 to TRBJ1-2, with 10 bases fitting TRBD1. V shed 2 bases, J shed 11 bases, and the junction held 11 bases outside the gene matches. CDR1 and CDR2 from the germline V gene are LGHDT and YNNKEL (reference sequence). The CDR3 sequence is 15 residues long. CDR3 residues: CASSQRGARDRGYTF. The CDR3, as DNA: TGTGCCAGCAGCCAACGAGGTGCCCGGGACAGGGGTTACACCTTC. The entire variable domain, with the rest obtained from reference TRBV3-1 and TRBJ1-2, is as follows: DTAVSQTPKYLVTQMGNDKSIKCEQNLGHDTMYWYKQDSKKFLKIMFSYNNKELIINETVPNRFSPKSPDKAHLNLHINSLELGDSAVYFCASSQRGARDRGYTFGSGTRLTVV.

The chain couples TRBV15 to TRBJ1-2; D might be TRBD1 (5 bases). The CDR3 covers 14 residues. Trimming took 5 bases from V and 4 from J, leaving 14 bases between them. Germline lookup yields CDR1 LNHNV and CDR2 YYDKDF (reference sequence). The chain's CDR3 is CATSEGPRSYGYTF. The CDR3 nucleotides read TGTGCCACCAGCGAGGGACCAAGGAGCTATGGCTACACCTTC.

CDR3 bases: TGTGCCAGCAGGGACAGTAAAGAGACCCAGTACTTC. Translating gives CASRDSKETQYF. The V and J genes are TRBV7-9 and TRBJ2-7; D is perhaps TRBD1 (6 bases). The end of the DNA aligns better with TRBJ2-5, so the J call may be wrong. In germline, CDR1 is SEHNR, CDR2 FQNEAQ (reference sequence). CDR3 length: 12 amino acids.

Comments on this clonotype: Possible read error: a much larger clone is one base away. The CDR3 DNA reads TGTGTCAGCAGTGACAGCTTCTATGGCTACACCTTC. Encoded protein: CVSSDSFYGYTF. V gene TRBV12-3 or TRBV12-4 combines with J gene TRBJ1-2, with D possibly being TRBD1 (5 bases). The CDR3 is made up of 12 amino acids.

The chain has TRBV9 and TRBJ1-2, with TRBD1 matching 9 bases. The CDR3 spans 14 residues. CDR1 is SGDLS, CDR2 YYNGEE, per germline. V shed 3 bases and J 2 bases; nucleotides not matched to a gene: 2. The DNA for the CDR3 is TGTGCCAGCAGCGCCGGGACAGGGAACTATGGCTACACCTTC. It translates to CASSAGTGNYGYTF.

The V and J genes are TRBV3-1 and TRBJ1-2; a weak D match, TRBD1 (5 bases). The CDR3 is 14 amino acids. The V gene lost 4 bases and the J gene lost 4 bases, with 13 bases spanning the gap. Germline loops: CDR1 LGHDT, CDR2 YNNKEL (reference sequence). The CDR3 region is CASSRSDQGYGYTF. As DNA, the CDR3 is TGTGCCAGCAGCCGGAGCGATCAGGGCTATGGCTACACCTTC. Based on the CDR3 plus reference TRBV3-1 and TRBJ1-2, the full variable domain is DTAVSQTPKYLVTQMGNDKSIKCEQNLGHDTMYWYKQDSKKFLKIMFSYNNKELIINETVPNRFSPKSPDKAHLNLHINSLELGDSAVYFCASSRSDQGYGYTFGSGTRLTVV.

A note on this clonotype: The junction departs from germline at one end; a sequencing error may be responsible. The DNA for the CDR3 is TGTGCCAGCAGCATAGCCGGGAGCTCGGGGGAGCAGTACTTC. Residues: CASSIAGSSGEQYF. The chain recombines TRBV7-2 with TRBJ2-1, with TRBD2 as a possible D gene (6 bases). The tail of the sequence fits TRBJ2-7 better, so the J call may be wrong. There are 14 residues in the CDR3. The germline V gene has CDR1 SGHTA and CDR2 FQGNSA.

The chain couples TRBV6-5 to TRBJ2-7; TRBD2 might be the D (6 bases). From germline, CDR1 is MNHEY and CDR2 SVGAGI. The length of the CDR3 is 15 residues. Trimming removed 2 bases from V and 7 bases from J, with 18 bases in between. CDR3 sequence reads: CASSYRRLAGWEQYF. The CDR3 DNA reads as TGTGCCAGCAGTTACCGTAGGCTGGCGGGATGGGAGCAGTACTTC.

This clonotype turned up a few times. The chain recombines TRBV5-1 with TRBJ1-4, with D unclear. CDR1 is SGHRS and CDR2 is YFSETQ in the germline V gene. Deletions cut 3 bases from V and 12 bases from J, with 18 bases between. The CDR3 covers 14 residues. The CDR3 nucleotides are TGCGCCAGCAGCTCACGGACCGGAGCGGGCGAACTGTTTTTT. As protein: CASSSRTGAGELFF.

This sequence joins TRBV15 and TRBJ2-7; maybe TRBD1 (5 bases). CDR3 size: 14 residues. V was shortened by 1 base and J by 2 bases, with 9 bases between the two germline ends. The germline V gene has CDR1 LNHNV and CDR2 YYDKDF (reference sequence). As DNA, the CDR3 is TGTGCCACCAGCAGAGCTCTGGGGCCCTACGAGCAGTACTTC. It specifies CATSRALGPYEQYF.

Details on this clonotype: An end of the junction differs from the germline gene, which may be a read error. The rearrangement joins TRBV4-1 to TRBJ2-5, with 7 bases lining up with TRBD2. TRBJ2-7 matches the DNA end more closely, so the J call is doubtful. The CDR3 covers 16 residues. Germline CDR1 and CDR2: MGHRA and YSYEKL. Here the CDR3 reads CASSQDNGGRSFEQYF. CDR3 nucleotide sequence: TGCGCCAGCAGCCAAGATAATGGCGGGAGATCCTTCGAGCAGTACTTC.

This clonotype was observed a handful of times. The chain carries TRBV20-1 and TRBJ2-5, with D perhaps matching TRBD2 (6 bases). Between the trimmed V and J ends, which lost 6 bases and 5 bases, there was a span of 16 bases. Looked up from germline, CDR1 is DFQATT and CDR2 is SNEGSKA (reference sequence). CDR3 length: 13 amino acids. This CDR3 is CSARLGVEETQYF. For the CDR3, the DNA is TGCAGTGCCAGACTAGGGGTGGAGGAGACCCAGTACTTC.

The chain is built from TRBV11-2 and TRBJ2-5; 10 nucleotides match TRBD2. The trim removed 5 bases at V and 1 base at J, leaving 7 bases unmatched. CDR1 is SGHAT and CDR2 is FQNNGV in the germline V gene. The CDR3 spans 16 residues. CDR3: CASSPELAGIQETQYF. The CDR3 nucleotides read TGTGCCAGCAGCCCAGAACTAGCGGGGATCCAAGAGACCCAGTACTTC.